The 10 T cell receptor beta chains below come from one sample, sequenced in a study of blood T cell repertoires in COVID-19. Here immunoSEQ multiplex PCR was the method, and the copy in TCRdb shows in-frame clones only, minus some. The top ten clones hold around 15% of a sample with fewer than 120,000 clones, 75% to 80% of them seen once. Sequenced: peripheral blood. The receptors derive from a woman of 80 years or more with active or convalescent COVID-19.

The CDR3, as DNA: TGCAGTGCTAGTCCGCCCCGGATAGCGGGGAGCACAGATACGCAGTATTTT. It encodes CSASPPRIAGSTDTQYF. The gene calls are TRBV20-1 and TRBJ2-3, with TRBD2 identical over 8 bases. The germline V gene has CDR1 DFQATT and CDR2 SNEGSKA (reference sequence). The CDR3 has 17 residues. V shed 3 bases and J 0 bases; nucleotides not matched to a gene: 11.

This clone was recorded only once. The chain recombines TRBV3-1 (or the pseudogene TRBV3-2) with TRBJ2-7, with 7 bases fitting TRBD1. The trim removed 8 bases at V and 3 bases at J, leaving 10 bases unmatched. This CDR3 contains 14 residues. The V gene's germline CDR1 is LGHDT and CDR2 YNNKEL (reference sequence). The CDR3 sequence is CASRRSTGNYEQYF. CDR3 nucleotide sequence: TGTGCCAGCCGCCGTTCGACAGGGAACTACGAGCAGTACTTC.

CDR3 region: CASSVGTGWAGANVLTF. For the CDR3, the DNA is TGTGCCAGCAGCGTCGGGACAGGGTGGGCCGGGGCCAACGTCCTGACTTTC. The chain recombines TRBV9 with TRBJ2-6; 9 positions match TRBD1. The CDR3 runs 17 residues. Germline-derived CDR1 and CDR2 are SGDLS and YYNGEE. Trimming at V came to 2 bases and at J to 4 bases, leaving 7 bases not matched to a gene.

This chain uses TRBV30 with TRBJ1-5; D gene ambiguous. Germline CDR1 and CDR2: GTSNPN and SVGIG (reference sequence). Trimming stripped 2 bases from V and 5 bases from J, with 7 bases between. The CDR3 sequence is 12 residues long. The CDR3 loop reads CAWSSGDQPQHF. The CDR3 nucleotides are TGTGCCTGGAGTTCCGGGGATCAGCCCCAGCATTTT.

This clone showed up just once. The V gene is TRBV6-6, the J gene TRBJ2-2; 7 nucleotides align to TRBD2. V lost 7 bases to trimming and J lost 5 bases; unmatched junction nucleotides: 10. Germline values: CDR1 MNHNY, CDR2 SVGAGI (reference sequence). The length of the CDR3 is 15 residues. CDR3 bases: TGTGCCAGCAACCCATCTAGCGGTAATACCGGGGAGCTGTTTTTT. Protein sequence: CASNPSSGNTGELFF.

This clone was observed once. As DNA, the CDR3 is TGTGCCAGCAGCCCGACAGGGGCGTCTTCGGGCTACACCTTC. It is translated as CASSPTGASSGYTF. The V and J genes are TRBV7-9 and TRBJ1-2; TRBD1 matches at 8 bases. The V gene's germline CDR1 is SEHNR and CDR2 FQNEAQ (reference sequence). The CDR3 loop spans 14 amino acids. With V trimmed by 5 bases and J by 8 bases, 10 bases remained unmatched.

CDR3 sequence: CASRQWDRVTGELFF. CDR3 coding DNA: TGTGCCAGCCGCCAGTGGGACAGGGTAACCGGGGAGCTGTTTTTT. The rearrangement joins TRBV7-9 to TRBJ2-2, with TRBD1 matching 9 bases. This CDR3 has 15 amino acids. The J segment lost 5 bases and the V segment lost 8 bases, leaving 9 bases of the junction unmatched. Germline V CDR1 and CDR2: SEHNR, FQNEAQ (reference sequence).

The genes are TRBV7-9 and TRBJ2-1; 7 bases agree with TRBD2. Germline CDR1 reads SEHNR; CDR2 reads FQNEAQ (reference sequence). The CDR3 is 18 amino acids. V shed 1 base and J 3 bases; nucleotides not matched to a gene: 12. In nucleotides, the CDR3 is TGTGCCAGCAGCTTAGGTCTCCGTGGGCTAGCGGACTACAATGAGCAGTTCTTC. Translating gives CASSLGLRGLADYNEQFF.

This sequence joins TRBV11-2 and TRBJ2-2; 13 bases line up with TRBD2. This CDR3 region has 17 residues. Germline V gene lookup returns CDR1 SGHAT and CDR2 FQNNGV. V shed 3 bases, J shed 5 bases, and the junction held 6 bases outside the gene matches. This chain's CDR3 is CASSFLTSGRSTGELFF. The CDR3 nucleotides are TGTGCCAGCAGCTTCCTGACTAGCGGGAGGAGTACCGGGGAGCTGTTTTTT.

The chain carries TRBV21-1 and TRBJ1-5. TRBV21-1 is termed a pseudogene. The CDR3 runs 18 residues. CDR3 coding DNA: TGTGCCAGCAGCGTGGGGCCCCGGGAGACACATAGCAATCAGCCCCAGCATTTT. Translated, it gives CASSVGPRETHSNQPQHF.